A single sample gave rise to the 18 T cell receptor beta chains below, sequenced in a study of chemoradiotherapy in HPV16-positive cancers. Profiled with immunoSEQ multiplex PCR; TCRdb holds only in-frame clones, not every one. In the table there are thousands of clones, around 78% of which are singletons. Sampling was carried out from a patient who underwent chemoradiotherapy. Receptors were obtained from a human donor with HPV-associated anogenital cancer.

This clone was seen a single time. The chain couples TRBV9 to TRBJ2-1, with a tentative D call TRBD2 (5 bases). V was shortened by 2 bases and J by 0 bases, with 9 bases between the two germline ends. The CDR3 totals 15 residues. Germline CDR1 is SGDLS and CDR2 is YYNGEE. This chain's CDR3 is CASSVAGGSYNEQFF. CDR3 bases: TGTGCCAGCAGCGTGGCGGGCGGCTCCTACAATGAGCAGTTCTTC.

V and J are TRBV5-1 and TRBJ1-4, with D possibly TRBD1 on 5 matching bases. The CDR3 spans 15 residues. Trimming took off 5 bases at V and 2 bases at J, with 13 bases between the two ends. Germline V CDR1 and CDR2: SGHRS, YFSETQ. This CDR3 is CASRRGVGTNEKLFF. CDR3 coding DNA: TGCGCCAGCAGGAGGGGAGTGGGGACTAATGAAAAACTGTTTTTT.

J is TRBJ2-7 and V is TRBV10-1; 7 nucleotides match TRBD2. V was clipped by 7 bases and J by 4 bases; unmatched bases: 13. The CDR3 has 15 amino acids. Looked up from germline, CDR1 is WNHNN and CDR2 is SYGVQD (reference sequence). This chain's CDR3 is CASTAGERGSYEQYF. The CDR3 nucleotides read TGCGCCAGCACGGCGGGGGAAAGGGGAAGTTACGAGCAGTACTTC.

The rearrangement links TRBV5-1 to TRBJ2-1; a possible D gene is TRBD2 (6 bases). CDR3 length: 15 residues. V was clipped by 0 bases and J by 0 bases, with 7 bases between them. From germline, CDR1 is SGHRS and CDR2 YFSETQ. CDR3 residues: CASSLDGSSYNEQFF. CDR3 coding DNA: TGCGCCAGCAGCTTGGACGGGAGCTCCTACAATGAGCAGTTCTTC.

The V call is TRBV10-3, the J call TRBJ2-1; TRBD1 aligns across 7 bases. CDR1 ENHRY and CDR2 SYGVKD come from the germline V gene. The CDR3 has 15 residues. V shed 3 bases and J 4 bases; nucleotides not matched to a gene: 6. This chain's CDR3 is CAISDRDRGYNEQFF. In nucleotides, the CDR3 is TGTGCCATCAGTGACCGGGACAGAGGATACAATGAGCAGTTCTTC.

The V gene is TRBV19, the J gene TRBJ2-7; D is ambiguous. The V gene's germline CDR1 is LNHDA and CDR2 SQIVND (reference sequence). V lost 4 bases and J lost 0, with 7 bases in between. The CDR3 extends over 13 amino acids. The CDR3 nucleotides read TGTGCCAGTAGTACCTCACTCTCCTACGAGCAGTACTTC. Protein sequence: CASSTSLSYEQYF.

This rearrangement joins TRBV9 to TRBJ1-4; TRBD1 might be the D (6 bases). Deletions cut 4 bases from V and 2 bases from J, with 15 bases between. Germline CDR1 reads SGDLS; CDR2 reads YYNGEE. There are 16 residues in the CDR3. The CDR3 sequence is CASSRGGGTTNEKLFF. The CDR3 DNA reads as TGTGCCAGCAGCAGAGGAGGGGGAACTACTAATGAAAAACTGTTTTTT. The whole variable domain, remainder taken from reference TRBV9 and TRBJ1-4, is DSGVTQTPKHLITATGQRVTLRCSPRSGDLSVYWYQQSLDQGLQFLIQYYNGEERAKGNILERFSAQQFPDLHSELNLSSLELGDSALYFCASSRGGGTTNEKLFFGSGTQLSVL.

This rearrangement joins TRBV30 to TRBJ1-3; unclear D gene. CDR3 length: 14 residues. V lost 0 bases and J lost 2, with 8 bases in between. From germline, CDR1 is GTSNPN and CDR2 SVGIG (reference sequence). The CDR3 spells CAWSVLRAGNTIYF. DNA of the CDR3: TGTGCCTGGAGTGTACTTCGTGCTGGAAACACCATATATTTT. Using reference TRBV30 and TRBJ1-3 for the parts outside the CDR3, the full variable domain is SQTIHQWPATLVQPVGSPLSLECTVEGTSNPNLYWYRQAAGRGLQLLFYSVGIGQISSEVPQNLSASRPQDRQFILSSKKLLLSDSGFYLCAWSVLRAGNTIYFGEGSWLTVV.

The genes are TRBV5-1 and TRBJ2-5; TRBD1 agrees at 8 bases. The germline V gene encodes CDR1 SGHRS and CDR2 YFSETQ. Germline trimming cut 5 bases from V and 4 bases from J; bases unmatched to any gene: 7. This CDR3 region has 14 residues. The CDR3 protein is CASRRTGTPETQYF. The CDR3 DNA is TGCGCCAGCAGAAGGACAGGGACCCCAGAGACCCAGTACTTC.

The chain joins TRBV1 to TRBJ1-4; the table's D call TRBD1 went unverified against the DNA. TRBV1 is recorded as a pseudogene. The CDR3 is 15 residues long. Here the CDR3 reads CTSSHGGPNNEKLFF. CDR3 DNA: TGCACCAGCAGCCATGGTGGGCCCAACAATGAAAAACTGTTTTTT.

CDR3 sequence (DNA): TGTGCCAGCATTTCCACCCTAGGTTATTCACCCCTCCACTTT. It codes for CASISTLGYSPLHF. J is TRBJ1-6 and V is TRBV27; D call uncertain. This CDR3 contains 14 residues. V gave up 7 bases and J gave up 8 bases, with 15 bases separating them. Germline-derived CDR1 and CDR2 are MNHEY and SMNVEV (reference sequence).

This clone has only a few counts. The chain employs TRBV7-2 and TRBJ1-2; D is ambiguous. Trimming took off 5 bases at V and 0 bases at J, with 13 bases between the two ends. The germline V gene encodes CDR1 SGHTA and CDR2 FQGNSA. The CDR3 is made up of 15 amino acids. The CDR3 here is CASSPGRNSNYGYTF. The CDR3 bases are TGTGCCAGCAGCCCCGGACGGAATTCTAACTATGGCTACACCTTC.

The rearrangement links TRBV30 to TRBJ2-5, with D perhaps matching TRBD2 (5 bases). This CDR3 region has 13 residues. Germline V gives CDR1 GTSNPN, CDR2 SVGIG (reference sequence). Deletions cut 7 bases from V and 4 bases from J, with 16 bases between. The CDR3 loop is CAFARSGRETQYF. The CDR3 DNA reads as TGTGCCTTCGCGCGAAGCGGACGAGAGACCCAGTACTTC.

The CDR3 region is CASSPLGAGEQFF. The CDR3 DNA reads as TGTGCCAGCAGCCCCTTAGGGGCCGGTGAGCAGTTCTTC. The chain uses TRBV7-9 and TRBJ2-1; maybe TRBD1 (5 bases). Germline CDR1 and CDR2: SEHNR and FQNEAQ (reference sequence). The CDR3 runs 13 residues. V was trimmed by 5 bases and J by 9 bases, leaving 14 bases between them.

This clone appeared once. This chain joins TRBV7-8 and TRBJ1-4; D unresolved. The CDR3 contains 17 residues. The V end was cut by 5 bases, the J end by 8 bases, with 24 bases between. Germline values: CDR1 SGHVS, CDR2 FQNEAQ. The DNA of the CDR3 is TGTGCCAGCAGCCTGTTGACGGGATCCCGGGTAGTGGAAAAACTGTTTTTT. Amino acids: CASSLLTGSRVVEKLFF.

A few counts support this clone. This rearrangement joins TRBV7-9 to TRBJ1-1, with TRBD1 matching over 8 bases. This CDR3 region has 17 residues. Unmatched junction bases numbered 8, after V lost 1 base and J lost 1 base. CDR1 is SEHNR and CDR2 is FQNEAQ in the germline V gene (reference sequence). This CDR3 is CASSLGQGRGGNTEAFF. CDR3 nucleotides: TGTGCCAGCAGCTTAGGACAGGGGAGAGGAGGGAACACTGAAGCTTTCTTT. The variable domain in full, with the rest retrieved from reference TRBV7-9 and TRBJ1-1, is DTGVSQNPRHKITKRGQNVTFRCDPISEHNRLYWYRQTLGQGPEFLTYFQNEAQLEKSRLLSDRFSAERPKGSFSTLEIQRTEQGDSAMYLCASSLGQGRGGNTEAFFGQGTRLTVV.

This rearrangement joins TRBV19 to TRBJ1-6, with 9 nucleotides matching TRBD1. Per the germline V gene, CDR1 is LNHDA and CDR2 is SQIVND (reference sequence). This CDR3 is built from 15 residues. V gave up 4 bases and J gave up 10 bases; unmatched junction bases: 8. The CDR3 DNA reads TGTGCCAGTAGTAGCCTGGGACAGGGTGGCTCACCCCTCCACTTT. Residues: CASSSLGQGGSPLHF.

The gene calls are TRBV7-9 and TRBJ2-2; tentative D call: TRBD2 (5 bases). The CDR3 runs 17 residues. The V end was cut by 1 base, the J end by 4 bases, with 16 bases between. Germline CDR1 is SEHNR and CDR2 is FQNEAQ (reference sequence). CDR3 protein: CASSLGGRLRGTGELFF. The CDR3 DNA is TGTGCCAGCAGCTTAGGCGGGCGGTTGCGTGGCACCGGGGAGCTGTTTTTT.